Listed below are T cell receptor beta chains from one sample, sequenced in a study of shared clonotypes between healthy human individuals. Generated by immunoSEQ multiplex PCR, the TCRdb table keeps only in-frame clones and is missing some. Of roughly 500,000 clones listed, approximately 78% are singletons. Input material: PBMCs. The receptors come from a woman in her thirties or forties in good health. Some clones in this sample may be carry-over from other donors' samples. Both conserved end residues are part of each CDR3.

V | CDR3
TRBV5-4 | CASSGSGKETQYF
TRBV5-5 | CASSLGGDGNYGYTF
TRBV13 | CASSTRDRVWEQYF
TRBV5-6 | CASSQDRVEASPLHF
TRBV28 | CASSLNRAPYEQYF
TRBV7-2 | CASSGNTDTQYF
TRBV10-3 | CAISEGTGGSYEQYF
TRBV2 | CASTAGGMEPQHF
TRBV7-3 | CASSVGTGETQYF
TRBV2 | CASLVRTDTQYF
TRBV11-2 | CASSLDRGVGEQYF
TRBV18 | CASSPTGAVEQYF
TRBV6-5 | CASSYAARSGELFF
TRBV7-2 | CASRLGGTGELFF
TRBV6-1 | CASRGLAGVEQFF
TRBV30 | CAWSLLTYEQYF
TRBV9 | CASSPGIWMTDTQYF
TRBV11-2 | CASSPGRSNQPQHF
TRBV7-2 | CASSLALGWAYGYTF
TRBV7-3 | CASSPQGIGELFF
TRBV30 | CAWRTRGPEAFF
TRBV5-4 | CASSLQGYYTF
TRBV27 | CASSLGLSGANVLTF
TRBV4-1 | CASSQAGGDYGYTF
TRBV5-8 | CASSLKSARTSGIPEQYF
TRBV6-1 | CAGGWGNTGELFF
TRBV25-1 | CASSPRDRNYEQYF
TRBV19 | CASSGTGANQPQHF
TRBV11-2 | CASSLNTPTVGNTIYF
TRBV5-1 | CASRLSSGNQPQHF
TRBV11-1 | CASSLVARAGAADTQYF
TRBV27 | CASSFAATYTGELFF
TRBV11-3 | CASSPIGGRNQPQHF
TRBV4-2 | CASSQTALAESYEQYF
TRBV19 | CASSIRAFSETQYF
TRBV2 | CASSVAETNTGELFF
TRBV27 | CASSRTGVGTEAFF
TRBV7-2 | CASSLRGGPDTQYF
TRBV9 | CASSVNQGYSGNTIYF
TRBV5-1 | CASSGTGPPNEKLFF
TRBV10-3 | CAISESNRASNQPQHF
TRBV6-4 | CASSDVAGSGDTQYF